The T cell receptor (beta chain) under discussion was sequenced for a study of T cell changes during pregnancy in multiple sclerosis. The V gene lost 4 bases and the J gene lost 5 bases, with 9 bases spanning the gap. Germline-derived CDR1 and CDR2 are MRHNA and SNTAGT. The CDR3 is 13 amino acids. Clones were read by immunoSEQ multiplex PCR, and TCRdb kept only the in-frame ones, dropping some. The sample shows some 60,000 clones, about 88% of them seen only once. The TCR sequence derives from a female donor with multiple sclerosis, enrolled in a pregnancy study. This specimen was peripheral blood, taken after pregnancy. The chain couples TRBV6-4 to TRBJ2-1; D is perhaps TRBD1 (6 bases). The CDR3 DNA reads TGTGCCAGCAGTGCCGGGACAAACAATGAGCAGTTCTTC. Protein product: CASSAGTNNEQFF.